This entry describes one T cell receptor beta chain. In this sample, this clonotype turned up a few times. What antigen it recognizes has not been identified. No much larger clone exists at a distance of one base, and base qualities are not known. Ficoll-Paque density gradient centrifugation was the method used to isolate PBMCs. This entry is derived from a study of T-cell memory formation after mild COVID-19 (dated by TCRdb to about 2021). Concerning the study at large: Most TCR sequence clusters were specific to one of the two donors. Longitudinal TCRalpha and TCRbeta repertoire sequencing tracked T-cell clones expanding and contracting after mild COVID-19 in a couple of donors. The cohort was made up of two young adult volunteers, one female and one male, who were previously healthy.

Overall results and qualifications from the work: Some responding clones were found in pre-infection memory, which suggests that pre-existing cross-reactive memory T cells took part in the SARS-CoV-2 response. The study included only a couple of mild cases, and larger cohorts that include severe cases with pre-infection samples were judged to be necessary. Balanced CD4/CD8 phenotypes were observed for clones contracting from day 15 to 85, whereas a bias towards CD4+ was observed for a second wave of clones expanding from day 15 to 37. The second-wave clones that peaked on day 37 were not confirmed to be SARS-CoV-2 specific. Contracting CD4+ clones were found mainly in CM and EM memory subsets, while CD8+ clones were enriched in EMRA.

The CDR3 runs 13 residues from the cysteine to the phenylalanine. The kept DNA is CDR3 alone, 39 bases in frame from the first base. Based on the germline V gene, the CDR1 and CDR2 sequences are SQVTM and ANQGSEA. At the junction V is shortened by 3 bases and J by 2 bases, with 10 bases in between. The sample was run on an Illumina NovaSeq 6000. Using 5'RACE with constant-segment primers, TCRalpha and TCRbeta cDNA libraries were constructed, with sample barcodes and unique molecular identifiers added in the process. RNA was extracted from every sample with Trizol reagent. Amplification of the libraries took two PCR steps, and the second step added a second sample barcode plus Illumina TruSeq adapters. The libraries were sequenced on an Illumina NovaSeq using 2 x 150 bp paired-end reads. Per the authors' processing: With migec v1.2.7, reads were demultiplexed and then collapsed into UMI-guided consensus sequences. Using mixcr v2.1.11, UMI consensuses were aligned to TRA and TRB V and J templates and then assembled into clonotypes. Expanded or contracted clonotypes were those called significant by both edgeR and NoisET, with noise models trained on biological replicates. For edgeR calls, the thresholds were a false discovery rate-adjusted p below 0.01 and a log2 fold-change of 1. As an exploratory analysis of dynamics, PCA with hierarchical clustering was applied to max-normalized trajectories of the 1000 most abundant clonotypes. Separately sequenced CD4+ and CD8+ repertoires were used to assign the CD4 or CD8 phenotype of responding clones. Starting from the raw public reads, TCRdb applied fastp trimming at Q25, assembled clones with MiXCR and retained in-frame beta chains. Each entry merges the rows of one CDR3 protein and shows their most common DNA and genes. These V and J calls originate from TCRdb's pipeline instead of the authors' own analysis. Across this sample there are about 390,000 distinct CDR3 sequences, with more than 15% seen only once. Of the sample, 20% to 25% is held by the ten largest clones.

The specimen was PBMCs or a T cell subset sorted from them (not recorded which). This receptor was obtained from a man aged 18 to 29 who had mild COVID-19 (a few samples of this study predate the infection). The sample titles of this study are shuffled in the database, so cell type and time point are left out; the donor was told from shared clones. The rearranged chain carries TRBV29-1 and TRBJ2-5, with no D gene named confidently. The nucleotide sequence reads as follows: TGCAGCGTTGAGAGCAGCGAACAAGAGACCCAGTACTTC. Translated, this is CSVESSEQETQYF.